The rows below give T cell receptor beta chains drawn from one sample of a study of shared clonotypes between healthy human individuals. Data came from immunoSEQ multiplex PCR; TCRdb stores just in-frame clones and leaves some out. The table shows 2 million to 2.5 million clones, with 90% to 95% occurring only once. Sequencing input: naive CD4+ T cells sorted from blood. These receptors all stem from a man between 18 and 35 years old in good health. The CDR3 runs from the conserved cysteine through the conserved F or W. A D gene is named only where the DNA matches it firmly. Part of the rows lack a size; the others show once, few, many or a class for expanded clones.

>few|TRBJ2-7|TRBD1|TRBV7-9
CASSLKGGTEQYF
TGTGCCAGCAGCTTAAAAGGGGGCACCGAGCAGTACTTC
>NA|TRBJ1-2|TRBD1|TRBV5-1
CASNPGQLNYGYTF
TGCGCCAGCAACCCGGGACAGCTTAACTATGGCTACACCTTC
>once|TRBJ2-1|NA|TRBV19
CASSIDATHNEQFF
TGTGCCAGTAGTATCGACGCAACCCACAATGAGCAGTTCTTC
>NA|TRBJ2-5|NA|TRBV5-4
CASSAWEVFRGTQETQYF
TGTGCCAGCTCGGCTTGGGAGGTGTTCAGGGGGACCCAAGAGACCCAGTACTTC
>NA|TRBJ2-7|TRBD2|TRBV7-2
CASSSSGGPYEQYF
TGTGCCAGCAGCTCTAGCGGGGGGCCCTACGAGCAGTACTTC
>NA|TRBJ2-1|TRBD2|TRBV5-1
CASSFSGSGSNEQFF
TGCGCCAGCAGCTTTAGTGGTAGCGGGAGCAATGAGCAGTTCTTC
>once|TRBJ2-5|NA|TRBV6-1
CASSVRDVGETQYF
TGTGCCAGCAGTGTCCGGGATGTTGGAGAGACCCAGTACTTC
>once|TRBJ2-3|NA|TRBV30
CAWSVRGVLPDTQYF
TGTGCCTGGAGTGTCAGGGGGGTTCTGCCAGATACGCAGTATTTT
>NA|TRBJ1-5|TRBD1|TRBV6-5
CASRRQGASQPQHF
TGTGCCAGCAGACGACAGGGGGCGAGTCAGCCCCAGCATTTT
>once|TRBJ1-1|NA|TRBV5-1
CASSLIIDTEAFF
TGCGCCAGCAGCTTGATTATCGACACTGAAGCTTTCTTT
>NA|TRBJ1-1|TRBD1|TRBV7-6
CASSVGQGELNTEAFF
TGTGCCAGCAGCGTGGGACAGGGGGAACTAAACACTGAAGCTTTCTTT
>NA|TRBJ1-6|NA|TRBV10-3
CAISEIDRGNSPLHF
TGTGCCATCAGTGAGATCGATAGGGGGAATTCACCCCTCCACTTT
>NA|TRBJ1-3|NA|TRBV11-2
CASSLDRVATSGNTIYF
TGTGCCAGCAGCTTAGATCGGGTGGCCACATCTGGAAACACCATATATTTT
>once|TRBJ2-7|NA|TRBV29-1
CSVSGRLVNEQYF
TGCAGCGTTTCAGGGAGGCTAGTCAACGAGCAGTACTTC
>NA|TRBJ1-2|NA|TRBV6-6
CATRARGDYGYTF
TGTGCCACAAGGGCCCGGGGCGACTATGGCTACACCTTC
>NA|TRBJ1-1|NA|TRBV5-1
CASSLGGLSGNTEAFF
TGCGCCAGCAGCTTGGGAGGTCTCAGCGGGAACACTGAAGCTTTCTTT
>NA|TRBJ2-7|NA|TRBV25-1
CASSEYRVASYEQYF
TGTGCCAGCAGTGAATATAGGGTGGCGTCCTACGAGCAGTACTTC
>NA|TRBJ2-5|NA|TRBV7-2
CASSLRGRETQYF
TGTGCCAGCAGCCTCCGGGGGCGCGAGACCCAGTACTTC
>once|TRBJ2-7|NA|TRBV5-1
CASSLEGPTEQYF
TGCGCCAGCAGCTTGGAGGGACCCACTGAGCAGTACTTC
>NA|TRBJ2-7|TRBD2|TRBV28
CASSQTSGGREQYF
TGTGCCAGCAGCCAGACTAGCGGGGGGAGGGAGCAGTACTTC
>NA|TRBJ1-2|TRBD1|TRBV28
CASSRGTGPYGYTF
TGTGCCAGCAGCCGTGGGACAGGACCCTATGGCTACACCTTC
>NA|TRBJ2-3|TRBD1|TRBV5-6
CASSKTGAQVTDTQYF
TGTGCCAGCAGCAAGACAGGGGCCCAAGTGACAGATACGCAGTATTTT
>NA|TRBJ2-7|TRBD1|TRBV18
CASSARDRGSYEQYF
TGTGCCAGCTCAGCCCGGGACAGGGGATCCTACGAGCAGTACTTC
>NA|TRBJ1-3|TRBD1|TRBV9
CASSGTGRNTIYF
TGTGCCAGCAGCGGGACAGGGAGAAACACCATATATTTT
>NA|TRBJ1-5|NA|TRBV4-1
CASSQEQTSNQPQHF
TGCGCCAGCAGCCAAGAACAGACTAGCAATCAGCCCCAGCATTTT
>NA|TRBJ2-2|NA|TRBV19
CASSPQGGGIIGELFF
TGTGCCAGTAGTCCGCAGGGGGGCGGGATTATCGGGGAGCTGTTTTTT
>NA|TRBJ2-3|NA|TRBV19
CASSMMDTQYF
TGTGCCAGTAGTATGATGGATACGCAGTATTTT
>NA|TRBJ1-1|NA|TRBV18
CASSPSGSTEAFF
TGTGCCAGCTCTCCCTCGGGGAGCACTGAAGCTTTCTTT
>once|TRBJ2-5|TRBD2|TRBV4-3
CASSRDHGSRLAHQETQYF
TGCGCCAGCAGCCGCGACCACGGGAGTCGACTAGCGCATCAAGAGACCCAGTACTTC
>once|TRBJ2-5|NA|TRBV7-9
CASSNLGLLQETQYF
TGTGCCAGCAGCAACCTGGGACTCCTACAAGAGACCCAGTACTTC
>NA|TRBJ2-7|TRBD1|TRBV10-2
CASTTDRVGVHEQYF
TGCGCCAGCACCACAGACAGGGTGGGTGTTCACGAGCAGTACTTC